What follows is one T cell receptor beta chain and its context. Sequencing used immunoSEQ multiplex PCR; TCRdb keeps in-frame clones, though not all of them. The sample shows approximately 110,000 clones, approximately 80% of them seen only once. This specimen comes from a study of blood T cell repertoires in COVID-19. V was pared by 5 bases and J by 6 bases, with 11 bases between. CDR3 size: 12 residues. The germline V gene has CDR1 MGHRA and CDR2 YSYEKL. Material for sequencing was peripheral blood. The rearrangement uses TRBV4-1 and TRBJ2-7; D remains unclear. The TCR comes from a woman of 80 years or more with active or convalescent COVID-19. The CDR3 loop reads CASSKSEAEQYF. The CDR3 DNA follows: TGCGCCAGCAGCAAGTCAGAGGCCGAGCAGTACTTC.